This entry lists 32 T cell receptor beta chains sequenced from one sample in a study of neurological immune-mediated disorders. Noted time point: longitudinal time-point 2. TCRdb used MiXCR to reprocess the 5' RACE reads, holding one entry per CDR3 protein. The sample has more than 55,000 distinct CDR3 sequences; more than 8% are singletons. Sequences were obtained from PBMCs. Receptor source: a man under 40 in good health.

This clonotype was found many times. This chain uses TRBV29-1 with TRBJ1-4, with D maybe TRBD1 (6 bases). Germline V gene sequence: CDR1 SQVTM, CDR2 ANQGSEA. The ends were cut back, 4 bases at V and 8 bases at J, with 14 bases in the middle. The length of the CDR3 is 13 residues. The CDR3 DNA follows: TGCAGCGTTGGAGGGAAAGGGGGAGAAAAACTGTTTTTT. It specifies CSVGGKGGEKLFF. Full variable domain (rest looked up from reference TRBV29-1 and TRBJ1-4): SAVISQKPSRDICQRGTSLTIQCQVDSQVTMMFWYRQQPGQSLTLIATANQGSEATYESGFVIDKFPISRPNLTFSTLTVSNMSPEDSSIYLCSVGGKGGEKLFFGSGTQLSVL.

The sample holds many counts of this clonotype. The chain combines TRBV7-2 with TRBJ2-3, with 15 bases fitting TRBD2. The CDR3 runs to 16 residues. The V and J ends lost 5 bases and 6 bases, in that order; junction bases with no gene match: 6. The germline CDR1 and CDR2 sequences are SGHTA and FQGNSA. The CDR3 here is CASSPGLAGGGDTQYF. CDR3 sequence (DNA): TGTGCCAGCAGCCCGGGACTAGCGGGAGGAGGGGATACGCAGTATTTT. The full variable domain, rest sourced from reference TRBV7-2 and TRBJ2-3, is GAGVSQSPSNKVTEKGKDVELRCDPISGHTALYWYRQSLGQGLEFLIYFQGNSAPDKSGLPSDRFSAERTGGSVSTLTIQRTQQEDSAVYLCASSPGLAGGGDTQYFGPGTRLTVL.

This clonotype was detected ten times or more. V usage is TRBV20-1 and J usage is TRBJ1-1; no reliable D call. V was trimmed by 0 bases and J by 7 bases, leaving 9 bases between them. The length of the CDR3 is 12 residues. Germline CDR1 reads DFQATT; CDR2 reads SNEGSKA (reference sequence). The CDR3 region is CSARDGQNEAFF. The CDR3 DNA is TGCAGTGCTAGAGATGGCCAAAATGAAGCTTTCTTT.

There are many counts of this clonotype. The chain joins TRBV7-2 to TRBJ2-5; D gene ambiguous. V lost 0 bases, J lost 3 bases, and 11 bases lay in between. Germline V gene data show CDR1 as SGHTA and CDR2 as FQGNSA. The CDR3 has 15 amino acids. CDR3 in amino acids: CASSLAIRKEETQYF. CDR3 DNA sequence: TGTGCCAGCAGCTTAGCGATTAGAAAGGAAGAGACCCAGTACTTC.

This clonotype occurred many times. This chain links TRBV28 with TRBJ2-2, with D tentatively TRBD1 (5 bases). CDR3 length: 15 amino acids. From germline, CDR1 is MDHEN and CDR2 SYDVKM. With 2 bases removed from V and 4 bases from J, the gap between germline ends came to 11 bases. This chain's CDR3 is CASSLGAVRTGELFF. The CDR3 bases are TGTGCCAGCAGTTTAGGGGCAGTTCGCACCGGGGAGCTGTTTTTT.

This clonotype was seen only a few times. The chain is built from TRBV7-3 and TRBJ2-3; no definite D call. This CDR3 has 14 amino acids. Trimming cost V 2 bases and J 1 base, with 7 bases left between them. CDR1 SGHTA and CDR2 FQGTGA come from the germline V gene. In DNA, the CDR3 is TGTGCCAGCAGCTTATCTGCGGGCACAGATACGCAGTATTTT. Its translation: CASSLSAGTDTQYF.

This clonotype has a count of ten or more. The genes are TRBV10-3 and TRBJ2-2; the match to TRBD2 covers 7 bases. Germline V gene lookup returns CDR1 ENHRY and CDR2 SYGVKD. CDR3 length: 15 residues. V lost 6 bases to trimming and J lost 1 base; unmatched junction nucleotides: 5. The CDR3 is CAIRGPSGNTGELFF. The CDR3 nucleotides read TGTGCCATCAGGGGTCCTAGCGGGAACACCGGGGAGCTGTTTTTT.

Ten or more counts support this clonotype. DNA of the CDR3: TGTGCCACCAGTGAAAGGAGGACAGGGAACCCCTCTGGGGCCAACGTCCTGACTTTC. Its translation is CATSERRTGNPSGANVLTF. This chain links TRBV24-1 with TRBJ2-6; 8 bases line up with TRBD1. This CDR3 spans 19 amino acids. Germline CDR1 and CDR2: KGHDR and SFDVKD. V lost 4 bases and J lost 0; bases outside the gene matches: 10.

This clonotype occurred many times. V and J are TRBV29-1 and TRBJ1-1; D possibly corresponds to TRBD1 (5 bases). In germline, CDR1 is SQVTM, CDR2 ANQGSEA. There are 16 residues in the CDR3. CDR3 DNA: TGCACCTCACAAACCCCCCTTGGGGGAATGAACACTGAAGCTTTCTTT. It specifies CTSQTPLGGMNTEAFF.

V is TRBV6-1 and J is TRBJ2-1; 7 nucleotides match TRBD1. The germline V gene has CDR1 MNHNS and CDR2 SASEGT. After removal of 7 bases from V and 5 bases from J, the junction contained 8 bases not matched to a gene. The CDR3 is 14 amino acids. CDR3 sequence: CASMEDRPNNEQFF. DNA for the CDR3: TGTGCCAGCATGGAGGACAGGCCTAACAATGAGCAGTTCTTC.

This clonotype was picked up many times. The DNA of the CDR3 is TGTGCCAGCAGCTTTGACAGGGGGGATGAGACCCAGTACTTC. Residues: CASSFDRGDETQYF. The rearrangement uses TRBV11-2 and TRBJ2-5; TRBD1 agrees at 9 bases. V lost 3 bases and J lost 5; bases outside the gene matches: 4. Germline-derived CDR1 and CDR2 are SGHAT and FQNNGV. The CDR3 is 14 residues long.

V is TRBV4-1 and J is TRBJ2-1; TRBD2 matches 7 bases. The germline CDR1 and CDR2 sequences are MGHRA and YSYEKL. V trimming: 1 base; J trimming: 0 bases; junction bases outside the gene matches: 6. The CDR3 loop spans 17 amino acids. CDR3 loop: CASSQVGGGSSYNEQFF. The DNA for the CDR3 is TGCGCCAGCAGCCAAGTGGGCGGCGGGAGCTCCTACAATGAGCAGTTCTTC.

This clonotype appeared many times. The rearrangement joins TRBV7-2 to TRBJ1-2; TRBD1 matches at 7 bases. The germline V gene has CDR1 SGHTA and CDR2 FQGNSA. CDR3 length: 15 residues. V dropped 5 bases and J dropped 0; count of bases not matched to a gene: 6. The DNA for the CDR3 is TGTGCCAGCAGCGAAGACAGGGAGGCTAACTATGGCTACACCTTC. Its protein product is CASSEDREANYGYTF.

This clonotype was seen ten or more times. V usage is TRBV5-1 and J usage is TRBJ2-5, with 11 bases identical to TRBD2. This CDR3 has 13 amino acids. V shed 3 bases and J 5 bases; nucleotides not matched to a gene: 0. The germline V gene has CDR1 SGHRS and CDR2 YFSETQ. DNA of the CDR3: TGCGCCAGCAGCTCTAGCGGGAGGGAGACCCAGTACTTC. This sequence encodes CASSSSGRETQYF. Complete variable domain (other parts from reference TRBV5-1 and TRBJ2-5): KAGVTQTPRYLIKTRGQQVTLSCSPISGHRSVSWYQQTPGQGLQFLFEYFSETQRNKGNFPGRFSGRQFSNSRSEMNVSTLELGDSALYLCASSSSGRETQYFGPGTRLLVL.

This clonotype was observed at least ten times. The V call is TRBV7-2, the J call TRBJ2-4; D might be TRBD1 (6 bases). CDR1 SGHTA and CDR2 FQGNSA come from the germline V gene. CDR3 length: 16 amino acids. V lost 5 bases and J lost 3, with 17 bases in between. The CDR3 DNA follows: TGTGCCAGCAGCCCCCGGACAGCGGTCGGCAAAAACATTCAGTACTTC. Translating it yields CASSPRTAVGKNIQYF.

The V gene is TRBV20-1, the J gene TRBJ2-7, with D unclear. V was trimmed by 0 bases and J by 0 bases, leaving 15 bases between them. The CDR3 is 16 residues long. Germline V lookup: CDR1 DFQATT, CDR2 SNEGSKA (reference sequence). CDR3 nucleotide sequence: TGCAGTGCTAGAGATCTCTCGGCAGATATCTCCTACGAGCAGTACTTC. This codes for CSARDLSADISYEQYF.

This clonotype was seen at least ten times. V and J are TRBV27 and TRBJ2-5; no clear D gene. V lost 5 bases and J 2 bases, leaving 15 bases between the germline ends. Germline loops: CDR1 MNHEY, CDR2 SMNVEV (reference sequence). The CDR3 sequence is 15 residues long. The CDR3 sequence: CASSPYAVTQETQYF. The CDR3 DNA sequence: TGTGCCAGCAGTCCGTACGCAGTCACTCAAGAGACCCAGTACTTC.

The genes are TRBV6-2 or TRBV6-3 and TRBJ2-7; tentative D call: TRBD2 (5 bases). V was pared by 2 bases and J by 1 base, with 12 bases between. Germline V gives CDR1 MNHEY, CDR2 SVGEGT. CDR3 length equals 15 residues. The DNA for the CDR3 is TGTGCCAGCAGTTACGGAGGCGGCAGGTCCTACGAGCAGTACTTC. Translation gives CASSYGGGRSYEQYF.

There are a few counts of this clonotype. J is TRBJ2-1 and V is TRBV5-1; 10 bases match TRBD2. This CDR3 has 15 amino acids. With 0 bases clipped from V and 9 bases from J, the junction kept 6 bases outside the gene matches. In germline, CDR1 is SGHRS, CDR2 YFSETQ. In nucleotides, the CDR3 is TGCGCCAGCAGCTTGGAACTAGCGGGGAGGGGTGAGCAGTTCTTC. Protein product: CASSLELAGRGEQFF.

In its sample, this clonotype was seen many times. V gene TRBV2 combines with J gene TRBJ2-7; D is ambiguous. V was cut by 5 bases and J by 7 bases, with 12 bases left in between. Germline CDR1 SNHLY, CDR2 FYNNEI. The CDR3 contains 12 residues. The CDR3 loop is CASSSHLLEQYF. The CDR3 region has the DNA TGTGCCAGCAGTTCACATCTTCTAGAGCAGTACTTC.

The CDR3 loop reads CASSLMWGNTEAFF. CDR3 nucleotide sequence: TGCGCCAGCAGCTTGATGTGGGGGAACACTGAAGCTTTCTTT. This chain uses TRBV5-1 with TRBJ1-1; no clear D gene. The CDR3 is 14 residues long. Trimming pared 1 base from V and 1 base from J, leaving 8 bases between. Germline V gives CDR1 SGHRS, CDR2 YFSETQ.

This clonotype was seen at least ten times. The chain joins TRBV11-1 to TRBJ2-7; weak D call: TRBD1 (5 bases). Germline V gene data show CDR1 as SGHAT and CDR2 as FQDESV (reference sequence). Trimming shortened V by 4 bases and J by 2 bases, and 15 bases separated the two germline ends. The CDR3 has 15 residues. The CDR3 DNA reads TGTGCCAGCAGCTCCTCCCTGACAGCCACCTACGAGCAGTACTTC. This codes for CASSSSLTATYEQYF.

This clonotype was counted ten times or more. The chain has TRBV9 and TRBJ2-7; 11 bases are a match to TRBD2. Germline V CDR1 and CDR2: SGDLS, YYNGEE. The CDR3 consists of 18 residues. V lost 2 bases, J lost 2 bases, and 12 bases stayed unmatched. The CDR3: CASSVLASGRSHPYEQYF. Written as DNA, the CDR3 is TGTGCCAGCAGCGTCCTGGCTAGCGGGAGGAGCCACCCCTACGAGCAGTACTTC.

This clonotype occurred many times. This chain uses TRBV29-1 with TRBJ2-5; no clear D gene. Trimming cost V 1 base and J 3 bases, with 3 bases left between them. CDR3 length: 11 residues. Germline assignment: CDR1 SQVTM and CDR2 ANQGSEA. The CDR3 protein is CSVEGKETQYF. The CDR3 nucleotides are TGCAGCGTTGAAGGGAAAGAGACCCAGTACTTC. Full variable domain (outside the CDR3, taken from reference TRBV29-1 and TRBJ2-5): SAVISQKPSRDICQRGTSLTIQCQVDSQVTMMFWYRQQPGQSLTLIATANQGSEATYESGFVIDKFPISRPNLTFSTLTVSNMSPEDSSIYLCSVEGKETQYFGPGTRLLVL.

This clonotype was seen at least ten times. This rearrangement joins TRBV2 to TRBJ2-3, with a weak D call TRBD1 (5 bases). The CDR3 covers 12 residues. Trimming removed 2 bases from V and 13 bases from J, with 13 bases in between. Germline CDR1 reads SNHLY; CDR2 reads FYNNEI. DNA for the CDR3: TGTGCCAGCAGTGAACGCAGGGATAAGGAGTATTTT. Translated, it gives CASSERRDKEYF.

This clonotype was picked up many times. This chain connects TRBV28 to TRBJ2-2; 10 bases match TRBD2. The CDR3 sequence is 19 residues long. In germline, CDR1 is MDHEN, CDR2 SYDVKM. The ends lost 5 bases at V and 4 bases at J; junction bases unmatched: 16. CDR3 sequence (DNA): TGTGCCAGCAGTCTCGTCCTAGCGGGAGCCCTAAGGGGCACCGGGGAGCTGTTTTTT. This sequence encodes CASSLVLAGALRGTGELFF.

This clonotype was detected once. The chain uses TRBV28 and TRBJ2-7, with 7 bases lining up with TRBD1. This CDR3 is 14 amino acids long. V was clipped by 9 bases and J by 2 bases; unmatched bases: 10. Germline V gives CDR1 MDHEN, CDR2 SYDVKM. The CDR3 DNA is TGTGCCAGTTCGGACAGGATGAGGACCTACGAGCAGTACTTC. It is translated as CASSDRMRTYEQYF.

This clonotype was observed many times. This chain connects TRBV29-1 to TRBJ2-6; tentatively, D is TRBD2 (6 bases). The CDR3 is 14 amino acids. Germline V CDR1 and CDR2: SQVTM, ANQGSEA. The V gene lost 5 bases and the J gene lost 3 bases, with 11 bases spanning the gap. This chain's CDR3 is CSVSLAHGANVLTF. CDR3 DNA sequence: TGCAGCGTTTCCCTAGCGCATGGGGCCAACGTCCTGACTTTC.

This clonotype showed up many times. The genes are TRBV28 and TRBJ2-3, with TRBD1 matching 7 bases. The CDR3 loop spans 14 amino acids. Trimming cost V 10 bases and J 1 base; bases outside gene matches: 8. Germline-derived CDR1 and CDR2 are MDHEN and SYDVKM. CDR3 sequence (DNA): TGTGCCACCCAGGACAGGCGTGGCACAGATACGCAGTATTTT. This translates into CATQDRRGTDTQYF.

The chain combines TRBV10-2 with TRBJ2-1; D is ambiguous. The CDR3 consists of 16 residues. V lost 4 bases and J 10 bases, leaving 23 bases between the germline ends. Per the germline V gene, CDR1 is WSHSY and CDR2 is SAAADI. The CDR3, as DNA: TGCGCCAGCAGTGGATGGGCAGGAGAAGTACCCGGGGAGCAGTTCTTC. The encoded protein is CASSGWAGEVPGEQFF.

This clonotype was counted ten times or more. CDR3 protein: CSARGNYGTLKGTDTQYF. CDR3 sequence (DNA): TGCAGTGCTAGAGGGAACTACGGGACCCTGAAGGGCACAGATACGCAGTATTTT. The chain couples TRBV20-1 to TRBJ2-3; D may correspond to TRBD1 or TRBD2 (5 bases each). This CDR3 region has 18 residues. V lost 1 base, J lost 1 base, and 21 bases lay in between. CDR1 and CDR2 (germline): DFQATT, SNEGSKA (reference sequence).

This clonotype was observed at least ten times. The chain combines TRBV12-3 or TRBV12-4 with TRBJ2-3; 8 positions agree with TRBD2. Unmatched junction bases numbered 1, after V lost 5 bases and J lost 0 bases. The CDR3 consists of 14 residues. The CDR3 region is CASSPSGSTDTQYF. The CDR3 nucleotides read TGTGCCAGCAGTCCTAGCGGGAGCACAGATACGCAGTATTTT.